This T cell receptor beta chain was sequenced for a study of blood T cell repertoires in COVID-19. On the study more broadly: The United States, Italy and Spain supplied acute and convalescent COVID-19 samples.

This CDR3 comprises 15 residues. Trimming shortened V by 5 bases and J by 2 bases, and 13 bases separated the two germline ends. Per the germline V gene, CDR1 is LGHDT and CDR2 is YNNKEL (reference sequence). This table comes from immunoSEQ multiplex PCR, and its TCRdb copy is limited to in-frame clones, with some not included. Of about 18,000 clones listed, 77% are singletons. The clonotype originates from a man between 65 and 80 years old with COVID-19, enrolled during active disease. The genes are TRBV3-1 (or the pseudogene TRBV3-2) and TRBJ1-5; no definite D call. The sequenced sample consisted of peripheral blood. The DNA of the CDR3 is TGTGCCAGCAGCGAGTGGTTCGATGGCAATCAGCCCCAGCATTTT. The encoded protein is CASSEWFDGNQPQHF.